What follows are 25 T cell receptor beta chains derived from one specimen sequenced in a study of PD-1 blockade in classical Hodgkin lymphoma. Sequenced by immunoSEQ multiplex PCR; TCRdb stores in-frame clones only, minus some. Found here are 50,000 to 85,000 clones, 70% to 75% of them singletons; the top ten hold less than 9.5%. All the patients suffered relapse after autologous stem cell transplantation, and brentuximab vedotin exposure differed. The sequences come from peripheral blood mononuclear cells (PBMCs), collected before the second cycle of nivolumab. These receptor sequences come from a human donor with classical Hodgkin lymphoma.

The count of this clone is one. The chain uses TRBV5-1 and TRBJ2-1; D is undetermined. V lost 0 bases and J 6 bases, leaving 16 bases between the germline ends. Germline CDR1 reads SGHRS; CDR2 reads YFSETQ. This CDR3 comprises 16 residues. This CDR3 is CASSLVAGTGRNEQFF. The CDR3 bases are TGCGCCAGCAGCTTGGTGGCAGGAACCGGACGCAATGAGCAGTTCTTC.

This chain uses TRBV5-6 with TRBJ2-6; a possible D gene is TRBD2 (6 bases). The length of the CDR3 is 14 residues. Germline-derived CDR1 and CDR2 are SGHDT and YYEEEE. Trimming left V 5 bases short and J 2 bases short, with 8 bases between. The CDR3 loop reads CASRTGAGANVLTF. Written as DNA, the CDR3 is TGTGCCAGCAGGACGGGGGCTGGGGCCAACGTCCTGACTTTC.

This rearrangement joins TRBV6-1 to TRBJ1-1; the D gene is possibly TRBD1 (5 bases). With 5 bases removed from V and 3 bases from J, the gap between germline ends came to 13 bases. The CDR3 extends over 14 amino acids. CDR1 is MNHNS and CDR2 is SASEGT in the germline V gene. The CDR3, as DNA: TGTGCCAGCAGTCCTTGGGTAGGGGACACTGAAGCTTTCTTT. Translation gives CASSPWVGDTEAFF.

The chain uses TRBV6-5 and TRBJ1-1; D is unclear. This CDR3 contains 14 residues. CDR1 is MNHEY, CDR2 SVGAGI, per germline. Trimming cost V 0 bases and J 5 bases, with 10 bases left between them. CDR3 in DNA: TGTGCCAGCAGTTACTCAGGGTCTCAGACTGAAGCTTTCTTT. As protein: CASSYSGSQTEAFF.

The chain couples TRBV28 to TRBJ1-1; D perhaps matches TRBD1 (5 bases). This CDR3 has 15 amino acids. V lost 6 bases and J lost 1, with 15 bases in between. Per the germline V gene, CDR1 is MDHEN and CDR2 is SYDVKM. The CDR3 is CASRLQGDKNTEAFF. CDR3 DNA sequence: TGTGCCAGCAGACTCCAGGGAGATAAGAACACTGAAGCTTTCTTT.

In its sample, this clone was seen once. This chain uses TRBV10-2 with TRBJ2-1, with TRBD2 identical over 9 bases. Trimming at V came to 4 bases and at J to 2 bases, leaving 6 bases not matched to a gene. Looked up from germline, CDR1 is WSHSY and CDR2 is SAAADI. The CDR3 is 16 amino acids. CDR3 DNA sequence: TGCGCCAGCAGTGGGAGCGGGAGGATACCCTACAATGAGCAGTTCTTC. It codes for CASSGSGRIPYNEQFF.

This chain connects TRBV7-2 to TRBJ1-6, with D possibly matching TRBD1 (5 bases). Germline lookup yields CDR1 SGHTA and CDR2 FQGNSA. The CDR3 is made up of 13 amino acids. V was cut by 5 bases and J by 10 bases, with 12 bases left in between. CDR3 bases: TGTGCCAGCAGCCTATCATGGGACTCACCCCTCCACTTT. Translating gives CASSLSWDSPLHF.

The V gene is TRBV5-4, the J gene TRBJ1-2; weak D call: TRBD1 (5 bases). Trimming left V 4 bases short and J 7 bases short, with 20 bases between. Germline CDR1 SGHNT, CDR2 YYREEE (reference sequence). The CDR3 is made up of 15 amino acids. CDR3 in amino acids: CASSPPPAGFGGYTF. CDR3 sequence (DNA): TGTGCCAGCAGCCCGCCCCCCGCAGGGTTCGGTGGCTACACCTTC.

Here the CDR3 reads CAWTKGNRVLSPLHF. The CDR3 nucleotides read TGTGCCTGGACCAAGGGGAACAGGGTATTATCACCCCTCCACTTT. This rearrangement joins TRBV30 to TRBJ1-6; D is perhaps TRBD1 (6 bases). The CDR3 covers 15 residues. The germline V gene encodes CDR1 GTSNPN and CDR2 SVGIG (reference sequence). V was shortened by 4 bases and J by 10 bases, with 20 bases between the two germline ends.

The V call is TRBV6-5, the J call TRBJ2-3; D possibly corresponds to TRBD2 (5 bases). V lost 4 bases and J lost 3, with 14 bases in between. Germline CDR1 is MNHEY and CDR2 is SVGAGI. The CDR3 contains 15 residues. This chain's CDR3 is CASSSELGRTDTQYF. The CDR3, as DNA: TGTGCCAGCAGTTCGGAGTTGGGGAGAACAGATACGCAGTATTTT.

This chain connects TRBV6-5 to TRBJ1-1, with D tentatively TRBD1 (5 bases). Per germline, CDR1 MNHEY and CDR2 SVGAGI. V shed 7 bases and J shed 8 bases, with 20 bases lying between them. This CDR3 is 14 amino acids long. CDR3 DNA sequence: TGTGCCAGCACTCACGTGGGGGGGAGGGTGGAAGCTTTCTTT. Translated: CASTHVGGRVEAFF.

The gene calls are TRBV7-9 and TRBJ2-2, with D perhaps given as TRBD1 or TRBD2 (6 bases each). CDR1 is SEHNR, CDR2 FQNEAQ, per germline (reference sequence). The CDR3 has 17 amino acids. Trimming took 5 bases from V and 0 from J, leaving 16 bases between them. CDR3 DNA sequence: TGTGCCAGCAGCAGCCGGGGGCTAGCGACGAACACCGGGGAGCTGTTTTTT. Residues: CASSSRGLATNTGELFF.

This clone was found a few times. This sequence joins TRBV28 and TRBJ1-1; TRBD1 agrees at 7 bases. The germline V gene encodes CDR1 MDHEN and CDR2 SYDVKM. CDR3 size: 11 residues. V lost 11 bases and J lost 6; bases outside the gene matches: 6. CDR3 sequence reads: CASLGTAEAFF. CDR3 nucleotides: TGTGCCTCACTCGGGACAGCTGAAGCTTTCTTT.

This clone appeared many times. The genes are TRBV30 and TRBJ1-2; D is unresolved. The germline V and J ends were trimmed by 0 bases and 4 bases, with 15 bases remaining between them. The CDR3 consists of 15 residues. The germline V gene has CDR1 GTSNPN and CDR2 SVGIG (reference sequence). The CDR3 DNA follows: TGTGCCTGGAGTGTAGCCGTCACCATGACCTATGGCTACACCTTC. Translating it yields CAWSVAVTMTYGYTF.

J is TRBJ2-1 and V is TRBV27; no firm D call. This CDR3 region has 12 residues. Per the germline V gene, CDR1 is MNHEY and CDR2 is SMNVEV (reference sequence). Trimming shortened V by 3 bases and J by 6 bases, and 6 bases separated the two germline ends. CDR3 sequence: CASSFPGNEQFF. The CDR3 DNA reads TGTGCCAGCAGTTTCCCAGGCAATGAGCAGTTCTTC.

At least ten counts were recorded for this clone. CDR3 sequence reads: CASSQAGNQPQHF. The CDR3 region has the DNA TGTGCCAGCAGCCAAGCGGGTAATCAGCCCCAGCATTTT. The rearrangement joins TRBV7-2 to TRBJ1-5; D is undetermined. In germline, CDR1 is SGHTA, CDR2 FQGNSA. The CDR3 is 13 amino acids. V dropped 5 bases and J dropped 4 bases, with 9 bases sitting between them.

This rearrangement joins TRBV28 to TRBJ2-2; unclear D gene. The V gene lost 4 bases and the J gene lost 4 bases, with 7 bases spanning the gap. Germline V gives CDR1 MDHEN, CDR2 SYDVKM. CDR3 length: 13 residues. Here the CDR3 reads CASSSPLTGELFF. The CDR3 nucleotides are TGTGCCAGCAGTTCACCTCTCACCGGGGAGCTGTTTTTT.

The rearrangement links TRBV11-2 to TRBJ2-5; 7 bases line up with TRBD2. The V gene's germline CDR1 is SGHAT and CDR2 FQNNGV. This CDR3 has 15 residues. J lost 2 bases, V lost 3 bases, and 6 bases had no gene match. CDR3 loop: CASSFGAGEQETQYF. The CDR3 DNA follows: TGTGCCAGCAGCTTCGGCGCGGGAGAGCAAGAGACCCAGTACTTC.

Comment on this clone: Other DNA sequences in the sample encode the same CDR3. The chain couples TRBV30 to TRBJ2-7, with D tentatively TRBD2 (6 bases). Germline loops: CDR1 GTSNPN, CDR2 SVGIG (reference sequence). The CDR3 loop spans 14 amino acids. V gave up 2 bases and J gave up 8 bases, with 19 bases separating them. This CDR3 is CAWSQDGSVTQQYF. As DNA, the CDR3 is TGTGCCTGGAGTCAGGACGGGAGCGTTACGCAGCAGTACTTC.

The genes are TRBV5-5 and TRBJ1-1; D is ambiguous. Between the trimmed V and J ends, which lost 4 bases and 0 bases, there was a span of 7 bases. The CDR3 covers 13 residues. CDR1 and CDR2 (germline): SGHKS, YYEKEE (reference sequence). The CDR3 spells CASSPEMNTEAFF. For the CDR3, the DNA is TGTGCCAGCAGCCCTGAGATGAACACTGAAGCTTTCTTT.

On this clone itself: Other DNA sequences in this sample translate to the same CDR3. V gene TRBV5-1 combines with J gene TRBJ2-7; 7 nucleotides align to TRBD2. The CDR3 has 14 residues. With 4 bases clipped from V and 2 bases from J, the junction kept 6 bases outside the gene matches. The germline CDR1 and CDR2 sequences are SGHRS and YFSETQ. CDR3 sequence: CASSPWEGAYEQYF. As DNA, the CDR3 is TGCGCCAGCAGCCCCTGGGAGGGCGCCTACGAGCAGTACTTC.

J is TRBJ2-3 and V is TRBV25-1; D gene ambiguous. This CDR3 is built from 17 residues. The V gene's germline CDR1 is MGHDK and CDR2 SYGVNS. V gave up 2 bases and J gave up 1 base, with 16 bases separating them. CDR3 DNA: TGTGCCAGCAGTGAAAGATATCCCATATGGGGCACAGATACGCAGTATTTT. This translates into CASSERYPIWGTDTQYF.

The chain carries TRBV6-5 and TRBJ1-3, with D possibly being TRBD1 (5 bases). V was clipped by 6 bases and J by 0 bases, with 12 bases between them. The germline V gene has CDR1 MNHEY and CDR2 SVGAGI. The CDR3 covers 15 residues. The DNA of the CDR3 is TGTGCCAGCAGGGCGCGACAGAGCTCTGGAAACACCATATATTTT. This gives the protein CASRARQSSGNTIYF.

This clone appeared a few times. The chain combines TRBV7-9 with TRBJ1-4; unclear D gene. Trimming took off 10 bases at V and 3 bases at J, with 9 bases between the two ends. CDR1 is SEHNR, CDR2 FQNEAQ, per germline (reference sequence). The length of the CDR3 is 12 residues. The CDR3 spells CANGLPNEKLFF. The CDR3 bases are TGTGCCAACGGGCTCCCTAATGAAAAACTGTTTTTT.

The V gene is TRBV6-6, the J gene TRBJ1-6; no firm D call. The CDR3 is made up of 12 amino acids. CDR1 is MNHNY, CDR2 SVGAGI, per germline (reference sequence). V was pared by 8 bases and J by 9 bases, with 11 bases between. DNA of the CDR3: TGTGCCAGCCGAGGGCCGCCTTCACCCCTCCACTTT. Translating it yields CASRGPPSPLHF.